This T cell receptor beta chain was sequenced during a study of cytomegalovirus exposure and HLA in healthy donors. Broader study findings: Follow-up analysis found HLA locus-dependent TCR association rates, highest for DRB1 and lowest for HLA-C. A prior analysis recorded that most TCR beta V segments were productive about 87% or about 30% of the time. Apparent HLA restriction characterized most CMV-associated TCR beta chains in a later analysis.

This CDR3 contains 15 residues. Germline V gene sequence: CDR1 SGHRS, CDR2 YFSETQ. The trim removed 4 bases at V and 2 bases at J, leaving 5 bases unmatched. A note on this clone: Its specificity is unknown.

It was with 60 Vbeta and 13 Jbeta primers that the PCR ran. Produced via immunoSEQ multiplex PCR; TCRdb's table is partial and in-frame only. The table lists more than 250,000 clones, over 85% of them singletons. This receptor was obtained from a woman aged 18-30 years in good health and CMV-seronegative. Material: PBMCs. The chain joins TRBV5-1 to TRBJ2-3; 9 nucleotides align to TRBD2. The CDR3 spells CASSPGTSPTDTQYF. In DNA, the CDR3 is TGCGCCAGCAGCCCCGGGACTAGCCCCACAGATACGCAGTATTTT.